This T cell receptor beta chain was identified during a study of blood T cells in healthy people across ages. CDR3 size: 13 residues. Between the trimmed V and J ends, which lost 2 bases and 6 bases, there was a span of 10 bases. Looked up from germline, CDR1 is MGHRA and CDR2 is YSYEKL. This clonotype was seen a few times. The sample, about 10 milliliters of peripheral blood, was drawn from each donor. Through a sample-barcoded 5' primer and a J-beta primer mix, a second PCR was run for roughly 6 to 12 cycles. Every cDNA was tagged by a template-switch adaptor with 12 random nucleotides. TCRdb re-analysed the 5' RACE reads in MiXCR, keeping a single row per CDR3 protein. The top ten clones hold under 3% of a sample with some 850,000 distinct CDR3 sequences, around 24% of them seen once. These data were also reused for a study on T cells of mothers and their children. As that study records: Donors were a few healthy Caucasian mothers and their six children.

Sequenced sample: blood. The chain links TRBV4-1 to TRBJ1-1; D is undetermined. This clonotype was obtained from a boy aged 10-17 years in good health. CDR3 in DNA: TGCGCCAGCAGCCAACTATTGGTCTCTGAAGCTTTCTTT. Protein product: CASSQLLVSEAFF.